This is a list of T cell receptor beta chains from one sample in a study of blood T cells in healthy people across ages. TCRdb itself ran the 5' RACE reads through MiXCR, one entry per CDR3 protein. This table has roughly 1.5 million distinct CDR3 sequences, approximately 39% appearing once. Sequencing used blood. These receptors originate from a woman aged 18 to 35 in good health. Each CDR3 is given with its conserved first and last residue. D genes are given only for firm matches. A clone size is listed for some rows: how often the clone was seen (once, few, many), or a class if it is expanded.

D: TRBD1; J: TRBJ2-1; size: .; V: TRBV20-1; DNA: TGCAGTGCTAGACCCCAGGACAGGGGCCACAATGAGCAGTTCTTC; CDR3: CSARPQDRGHNEQFF
D: .; J: TRBJ2-7; size: .; V: TRBV20-1; DNA: TGCAGTGCGGAGCTTACCTACGGGCAGTACTTC; CDR3: CSAELTYGQYF
D: TRBD2; J: TRBJ2-3; size: few; V: TRBV7-9; DNA: TGTGCCAGCAGCTATAGCGGGAGTGCAACAGATACGCAGTATTTT; CDR3: CASSYSGSATDTQYF
D: .; J: TRBJ2-5; size: few; V: TRBV20-1; DNA: TGCAGCGCTTCAGGACCGGAGGAGACCCAGTACTTC; CDR3: CSASGPEETQYF
D: .; J: TRBJ2-1; size: .; V: TRBV20-1; DNA: TGCAGTGCTAGAGATCCCCGCCGCACACACAATGAGCAGTTCTTC; CDR3: CSARDPRRTHNEQFF
D: .; J: TRBJ2-1; size: .; V: TRBV3-1; DNA: TGTGCCAGCGGCTACCGCAGCTCCTACAATGAGCAGTTCTTC; CDR3: CASGYRSSYNEQFF
D: .; J: TRBJ1-2; size: .; V: TRBV27; DNA: TGTGCCAGCAGCCGGGGGGTAGGGAGGTTCTATGGCTACACCTTC; CDR3: CASSRGVGRFYGYTF
D: TRBD2; J: TRBJ2-1; size: .; V: TRBV12-5; DNA: TGTGCTAGTGCTGGGCGGGGGGGCGGGGAGCAGTTCTTC; CDR3: CASAGRGGGEQFF
D: .; J: TRBJ1-1; size: .; V: TRBV10-3; DNA: TGTGCCATCAGCCCAAGTTTAAACGAAGCTTTCTTT; CDR3: CAISPSLNEAFF
D: .; J: TRBJ2-7; size: .; V: TRBV3-1; DNA: TGTGCCAGCAGCTTCCAGGGCAGGGGTTACGAGCAGTACTTC; CDR3: CASSFQGRGYEQYF
D: .; J: TRBJ1-6; size: many; V: TRBV4-2; DNA: TGTGCCAGCAGCAGGTCCAATTCACCCCTCCACTTT; CDR3: CASSRSNSPLHF
D: TRBD2; J: TRBJ2-7; size: few; V: TRBV3-1; DNA: TGTGCCAGCAGCCTGGGACTAGCGGGAGGGATCCCCGGCGAGCAGTACTTC; CDR3: CASSLGLAGGIPGEQYF
D: TRBD2; J: TRBJ2-7; size: .; V: TRBV20-1; DNA: TGCAGTGCTGCCCTAGCGGGAGCAGCCTACGAGCAGTACTTC; CDR3: CSAALAGAAYEQYF
D: .; J: TRBJ1-2; size: .; V: TRBV12-3/TRBV12-4; DNA: TGTGCCAGCACCTTAGGGGCCACGGGCTACACCTTC; CDR3: CASTLGATGYTF
D: .; J: TRBJ1-2; size: .; V: TRBV6-5; DNA: TGTGCCTGCAGTTACCGGACGGCAGCGGGCTACACCTTC; CDR3: CACSYRTAAGYTF
D: .; J: TRBJ2-1; size: .; V: TRBV6-2/TRBV6-3; DNA: TGTGCCAGCAGCGATAGCGGAAAGCAGTTCTTC; CDR3: CASSDSGKQFF